The sequence of this T cell receptor (beta chain) was determined in a study of shared clonotypes between healthy human individuals. Study-level findings and limits: The generation probabilities recorded for non-shared clonotypes fell below those of clonotypes shared by all four donors.

The input for sorted-subset replicate PCRs was around 0.2 ug DNA, about 30,000 T cell genomes. How the authors handled the data: ImmunoSEQ supplied junction-only sequences lacking quality scores, so filtering was different. Assay used: immunoSEQ multiplex PCR; TCRdb lists only in-frame clones, some missing. The V and J calls and clone size come from that table; D and trimming were worked out from the DNA. The sample lists 850,000 to 1,200,000 clones; approximately 70% were seen once. The donors were all Caucasian adults (living in Nashville, Tennessee). This clone was recorded once. Its antigen remains unknown. Germline V gene lookup returns CDR1 SGHRS and CDR2 YFSETQ. With 4 bases removed from V and 6 bases from J, the gap between germline ends came to 11 bases. CDR3 length: 13 amino acids.

The J gene is TRBJ2-1, the V gene TRBV5-1; D possibly corresponds to TRBD1 (5 bases). The receptor comes from a man aged 18 to 29 in good health. Source material: memory CD4+ T cells sorted from blood. The subset is: CD45RA-negative fraction. CDR3: CASSPQGTNEQFF. In DNA form, the CDR3 reads TGCGCCAGCAGCCCGCAGGGTACCAATGAGCAGTTCTTC.